The rows below give T cell receptor beta chains drawn from one sample of a study of monozygotic twins with inflammatory bowel disease. From the 5' RACE reads, TCRdb lists one entry per CDR3 protein and no DNA. This listing includes about 450,000 distinct CDR3 sequences. The sequenced material came from blood. Source of these receptors: a human donor with ulcerative colitis or Crohn's disease, or a healthy co-twin of an affected twin (not recorded which). Both conserved end residues are part of each CDR3.

j_call: TRBJ1-2
v_call: TRBV7-6
cdr3_aa: CASSPGLGNYGYTF

j_call: TRBJ1-5
v_call: TRBV25-1
cdr3_aa: CASSETVAARNQPQHF

j_call: TRBJ1-1
v_call: TRBV10-3
cdr3_aa: CAISDSREIEAFF

j_call: TRBJ2-5
v_call: TRBV5-1
cdr3_aa: CASSLGTAQETQYF

j_call: TRBJ2-1
v_call: TRBV7-2
cdr3_aa: CASSLTGLAKFF

j_call: TRBJ1-1
v_call: TRBV4-1
cdr3_aa: CASSQDRRPSEAAFF

j_call: TRBJ1-5
v_call: TRBV11-2
cdr3_aa: CASSLTTGNQPQHF

j_call: TRBJ2-3
v_call: TRBV18
cdr3_aa: CASSPPAPEATDTQYF

j_call: TRBJ1-1
v_call: TRBV11-2
cdr3_aa: CASSLSWTEEAFF

j_call: TRBJ2-5
v_call: TRBV5-1
cdr3_aa: CASSLVVGAEETQYF

j_call: TRBJ1-2
v_call: TRBV9
cdr3_aa: CASSVEDRGVYGYTF

j_call: TRBJ1-3
v_call: TRBV5-1
cdr3_aa: CASSLRAGGPESGNTIYF

j_call: TRBJ2-3
v_call: TRBV12-3/TRBV12-4
cdr3_aa: CASHPSTDTQYF

j_call: TRBJ2-3
v_call: TRBV11-1
cdr3_aa: CASSPGLTTDTQYF

j_call: TRBJ2-1
v_call: TRBV7-3
cdr3_aa: CASSPGVYNEQFF

j_call: TRBJ2-7
v_call: TRBV18
cdr3_aa: CASSIGLAVYEQYF

j_call: TRBJ2-1
v_call: TRBV6-2/TRBV6-3
cdr3_aa: CASSVTNSYNEQFF

j_call: TRBJ2-3
v_call: TRBV11-1
cdr3_aa: CASSLSSFSTDTQYF

j_call: TRBJ1-1
v_call: TRBV27
cdr3_aa: CASSPYRPGEAFF

j_call: TRBJ2-2
v_call: TRBV4-3
cdr3_aa: CASSQDRGPKDTGELFF

j_call: TRBJ2-7
v_call: TRBV5-1
cdr3_aa: CASSLAGGGSYEQYF

j_call: TRBJ2-2
v_call: TRBV3-1
cdr3_aa: CASSQEGRSGYTGELFF

j_call: TRBJ2-7
v_call: TRBV12-3/TRBV12-4
cdr3_aa: CASSETSGSLQYF

j_call: TRBJ2-1
v_call: TRBV7-9
cdr3_aa: CASSLALSRGLYNEQFF

j_call: TRBJ1-2
v_call: TRBV10-3
cdr3_aa: CAISEGDRSRGYTF

j_call: TRBJ2-3
v_call: TRBV4-2
cdr3_aa: CASSQDLKPITDTQYF

j_call: TRBJ2-1
v_call: TRBV20-1
cdr3_aa: CSASGLDEQFF

j_call: TRBJ2-2
v_call: TRBV24-1
cdr3_aa: CATKGTGELFF

j_call: TRBJ2-2
v_call: TRBV9
cdr3_aa: CASSPLLGGSGTGELFF

j_call: TRBJ2-3
v_call: TRBV6-5
cdr3_aa: CASSNLAGVPTDTQYF

j_call: TRBJ2-7
v_call: TRBV15
cdr3_aa: CATSGQGEQYF

j_call: TRBJ2-1
v_call: TRBV12-3/TRBV12-4
cdr3_aa: CASRVTSGGYNEQFF